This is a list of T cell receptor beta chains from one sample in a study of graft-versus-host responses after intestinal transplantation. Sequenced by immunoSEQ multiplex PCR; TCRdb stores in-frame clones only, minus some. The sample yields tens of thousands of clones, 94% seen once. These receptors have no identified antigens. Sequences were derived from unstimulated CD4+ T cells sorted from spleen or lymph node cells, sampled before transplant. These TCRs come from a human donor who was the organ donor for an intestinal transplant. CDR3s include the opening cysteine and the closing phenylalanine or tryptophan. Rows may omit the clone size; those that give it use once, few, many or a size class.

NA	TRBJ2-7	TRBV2	CASSVQGYEQYF
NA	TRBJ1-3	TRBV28	CASSEGGHSSSGNTIYF
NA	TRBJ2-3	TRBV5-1	CASSLDSQDTQYF
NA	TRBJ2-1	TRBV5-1	CASSPSGGSSYNEQFF
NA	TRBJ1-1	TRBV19	CASSIERLVPEAFF
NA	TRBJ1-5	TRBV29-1	CSAGQGNQPQHF
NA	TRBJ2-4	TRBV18	CASSPTGTGKNIQYF
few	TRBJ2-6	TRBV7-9	CASSLGTGGANVLTF
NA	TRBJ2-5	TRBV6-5	CASRLVQETQYF
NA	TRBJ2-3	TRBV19	CASSIRPKRTEGTDTQYF
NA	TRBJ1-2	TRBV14	CASSQPGTANYGYTF
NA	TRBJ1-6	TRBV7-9	CASSLGPGTGFYNSPLHF
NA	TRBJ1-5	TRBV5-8	CASSLGPGGGNQPQHF
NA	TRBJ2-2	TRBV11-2	CASSPREWSTGELFF
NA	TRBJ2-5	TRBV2	CASSDNGALTETQYF
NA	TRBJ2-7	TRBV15	CATSRGTSGAYEQYF
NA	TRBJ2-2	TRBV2	CASSAGTWETGELFF
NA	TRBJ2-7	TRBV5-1	CASSFGGSPYEQYF
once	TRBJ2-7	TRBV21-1	CASPKRALDRPYSYEQYF
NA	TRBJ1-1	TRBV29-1	CSASQGMNTEAFF
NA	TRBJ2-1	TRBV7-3	CASSLTPNLPQFF
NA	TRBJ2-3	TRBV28	CASNLPARDTQYF
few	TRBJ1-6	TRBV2	CASSDMDRGYSPLHF
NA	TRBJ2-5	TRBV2	CASSLLAGGVQETQYF
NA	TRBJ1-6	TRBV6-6	CASSSTSFNSPLHF
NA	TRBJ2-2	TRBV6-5	CASSGVGELFF
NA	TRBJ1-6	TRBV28	CASSLGTANSPLHF
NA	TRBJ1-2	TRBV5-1	CASSLDGDYYGYTF
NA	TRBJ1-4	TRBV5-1	CASSLGAGGGEKLFF